This paragraph covers one T cell receptor (beta chain) sequence. This record belongs to a study of OX40 agonist ivuxolimab in advanced cancers. Sequencing was performed with immunoSEQ multiplex PCR; in TCRdb, only in-frame clones are kept and a portion is missing. The sample holds some 46,000 clones; approximately 88% are singletons and the top ten take 12%. The germline V gene encodes CDR1 SNHLY and CDR2 FYNNEI. V was cut by 8 bases and J by 2 bases, with 28 bases left in between. The CDR3 has 18 amino acids. The receptor comes from an adult with an advanced solid tumor such as melanoma, head and neck, liver or kidney cancer. The sequenced sample was CD4+ or CD8+ T cells sorted from blood, obtained in a trial of the OX40 agonist ivuxolimab. The chain is built from TRBV2 and TRBJ2-7, with TRBD1 as a possible D gene (6 bases). The CDR3 DNA follows: TGTGCCAGCCCCTCCATTTTCGAGGACGGGACAAAAGCCTACGAGCAGTACTTC. It translates to CASPSIFEDGTKAYEQYF.